Shown below are 20 T cell receptor beta chains from a single sample sequenced in a study of blood T cell repertoires in COVID-19 (dated by TCRdb to 2018 to 2021). The library was obtained by the immunoSEQ multiplex PCR assay. The clones in this table, taken by TCRdb from immuneACCESS, are in-frame only. Not every clone is retained; where verified, under half of the shortfall comes from an unresolved V gene, and the cause of the rest is unknown. This sample holds over 600,000 clones; around 89% were observed only once. Of the sample, approximately 0.3% falls within the top ten clones. The sample consisted of peripheral blood. These receptors were obtained from a woman under 30 with acute or convalescent COVID-19.

The chain links TRBV6-5 to TRBJ1-2, with D unresolved. V was shortened by 2 bases and J by 1 base, with 8 bases between the two germline ends. This CDR3 comprises 14 residues. Germline CDR1 MNHEY, CDR2 SVGAGI. CDR3 coding DNA: TGTGCCAGCAGTTACAGGCAGGTTAACTATGGCTACACCTTC. It specifies CASSYRQVNYGYTF.

This clone was detected only once. The gene calls are TRBV27 and TRBJ2-7, with 8 positions matching TRBD1. This CDR3 is 16 amino acids long. Germline values: CDR1 MNHEY, CDR2 SMNVEV (reference sequence). J was trimmed by 3 bases and V by 2 bases; bases with no gene match: 9. CDR3 bases: TGTGCCAGCAGTTTAAGGGTCGGGACAGGTTACTACGAGCAGTACTTC. Amino acids: CASSLRVGTGYYEQYF.

The V gene is TRBV11-2, the J gene TRBJ2-1, with D possibly being TRBD1 (5 bases). From germline, CDR1 is SGHAT and CDR2 FQNNGV. This CDR3 comprises 16 residues. V lost 1 base to trimming and J lost 6 bases, with 16 bases between them. The CDR3 loop is CASSLVWGRVANEQFF. CDR3 DNA sequence: TGTGCCAGCAGCTTAGTATGGGGCAGGGTTGCCAATGAGCAGTTCTTC.

This chain joins TRBV30 and TRBJ1-4; D not certain. V was trimmed by 3 bases and J by 8 bases, leaving 10 bases between them. Germline V gives CDR1 GTSNPN, CDR2 SVGIG (reference sequence). CDR3 size: 12 residues. CDR3 residues: CAWRGGHEKLFF. CDR3 DNA: TGTGCCTGGAGAGGCGGTCACGAAAAACTGTTTTTT.

The chain employs TRBV11-2 and TRBJ2-3; D is unresolved. Germline lookup yields CDR1 SGHAT and CDR2 FQNNGV. This CDR3 contains 18 residues. Trimming left V 6 bases short and J 1 base short, with 23 bases between. The CDR3 spells CASRHQYSPTRRTDTQYF. The CDR3 DNA reads as TGTGCCAGCAGACATCAATATTCCCCCACACGCCGCACAGATACGCAGTATTTT.

The V and J genes are TRBV12-2 and TRBJ1-2. TRBV12-2 is a documented pseudogene. This CDR3 region has 15 residues. The CDR3 DNA reads as TGTGCAAGTCGCTTAGCGGGATGGACCTCGGGAGGCTACACCTTC. Its translation is CASRLAGWTSGGYTF.

V is TRBV9 and J is TRBJ2-1; weak D call: TRBD2 (6 bases). Germline values: CDR1 SGDLS, CDR2 YYNGEE. V was shortened by 3 bases and J by 6 bases, with 16 bases between the two germline ends. This CDR3 comprises 15 residues. CDR3 region: CASSASNSGSNEQFF. CDR3 nucleotide sequence: TGTGCCAGCAGCGCAAGCAACAGCGGGTCCAATGAGCAGTTCTTC.

V gene TRBV10-1 combines with J gene TRBJ1-2, with 7 bases matching TRBD1. Germline V CDR1 and CDR2: WNHNN, SYGVQD (reference sequence). V shed 4 bases and J 5 bases; nucleotides not matched to a gene: 4. This CDR3 has 13 amino acids. CDR3 DNA: TGCGCCAGCAGTGTCCCAGGGGGGTATGGCTACACCTTC. This gives the protein CASSVPGGYGYTF.

The CDR3 loop is CASSNLNGRNTGELFF. CDR3 nucleotide sequence: TGTGCCAGCAGCAATCTTAACGGGAGGAACACCGGGGAGCTGTTTTTT. The chain couples TRBV21-1 to TRBJ2-2; the DNA was not used to check the table's D call, TRBD2. TRBV21-1 is labeled a pseudogene. The CDR3 is made up of 16 amino acids.

The chain recombines TRBV19 with TRBJ1-2; possibly TRBD1 for D (5 bases). The germline V and J ends were trimmed by 3 bases and 6 bases, with 14 bases remaining between them. CDR3 length: 14 amino acids. Germline CDR1 is LNHDA and CDR2 is SQIVND (reference sequence). DNA of the CDR3: TGTGCCAGTAGTATGGGGCAGGGATATAATGGCTACACCTTC. As protein: CASSMGQGYNGYTF.

This chain joins TRBV15 and TRBJ2-1, with TRBD1 as a possible D gene (6 bases). The CDR3 length is 13 residues. Trimming removed 1 base from V and 15 bases from J, with 16 bases in between. Germline V gives CDR1 LNHNV, CDR2 YYDKDF (reference sequence). The CDR3 DNA is TGTGCCACCAGCAGAGCCACCCGGGACACGAGGTTCTTC. Amino acids: CATSRATRDTRFF.

This rearrangement joins TRBV7-7 to TRBJ2-7; 9 nucleotides align to TRBD1. Germline CDR1 SSHAT, CDR2 FNYEAQ (reference sequence). J gave up 6 bases and V 4 bases, and 7 bases lay outside the gene matches. CDR3 length equals 14 residues. The CDR3, as DNA: TGTGCCAGCAGCTCCACCGGGACAGGGACCGAGCAGTACTTC. This translates into CASSSTGTGTEQYF.

For this clone: The same CDR3 is also encoded by other DNA sequences in this sample. The chain links TRBV5-1 to TRBJ2-2; 8 nucleotides match TRBD1. Germline-derived CDR1 and CDR2 are SGHRS and YFSETQ. This CDR3 has 14 amino acids. The J segment lost 5 bases and the V segment lost 0 bases, leaving 0 bases of the junction unmatched. The CDR3 spells CASSLDRGTGELFF. The CDR3 bases are TGCGCCAGCAGCTTGGACAGGGGGACCGGGGAGCTGTTTTTT. The variable domain in full, completed from reference TRBV5-1 and TRBJ2-2, reads KAGVTQTPRYLIKTRGQQVTLSCSPISGHRSVSWYQQTPGQGLQFLFEYFSETQRNKGNFPGRFSGRQFSNSRSEMNVSTLELGDSALYLCASSLDRGTGELFFGEGSRLTVL.

V usage is TRBV6-5 and J usage is TRBJ2-1; tentatively, D is TRBD1 (6 bases). V lost 7 bases, J lost 5 bases, and 18 bases lay in between. Germline V CDR1 and CDR2: MNHEY, SVGAGI. The CDR3 is 15 residues long. The CDR3 is CASKEGVLLNNEQFF. CDR3 nucleotides: TGTGCCAGCAAAGAGGGGGTATTATTAAACAATGAGCAGTTCTTC.

The chain links TRBV27 to TRBJ1-5, with D unresolved. From germline, CDR1 is MNHEY and CDR2 SMNVEV (reference sequence). The CDR3 runs 13 residues. V was cut by 4 bases and J by 7 bases, with 11 bases left in between. CDR3 protein: CASSSWAGQPQHF. The CDR3 DNA reads TGTGCCAGCAGTTCTTGGGCGGGCCAGCCCCAGCATTTT.

V and J are TRBV27 and TRBJ2-2; D call uncertain. The CDR3 extends over 13 amino acids. The germline gives CDR1 MNHEY, CDR2 SMNVEV (reference sequence). Deletions cut 0 bases from V and 8 bases from J, with 7 bases between. CDR3 nucleotides: TGTGCCAGCAGTTTATCGCTGAGAGGGGAGCTGTTTTTT. It codes for CASSLSLRGELFF.

V usage is TRBV6-5 and J usage is TRBJ1-2; D ambiguous. The CDR3 consists of 13 residues. The V gene's germline CDR1 is MNHEY and CDR2 SVGAGI. V dropped 6 bases and J dropped 4 bases, with 12 bases sitting between them. The CDR3 loop reads CASSEIGSYGYTF. CDR3 nucleotide sequence: TGTGCCAGCAGCGAGATCGGGAGCTATGGCTACACCTTC.

This clone was seen only a few times. The chain carries TRBV24-1 and TRBJ1-4; no firm D call. Germline loops: CDR1 KGHDR, CDR2 SFDVKD. Trimming left V 0 bases short and J 11 bases short, with 12 bases between. The CDR3 contains 14 residues. The CDR3 region has the DNA TGTGCCACCAGTGATTTGCGCGAGGGTCACAAACTGTTTTTT. This codes for CATSDLREGHKLFF.

The chain uses TRBV12-2 and TRBJ2-4; the D segment call TRBD1 is taken from the table without a DNA check. TRBV12-2 has pseudogene status. The length of the CDR3 is 19 residues. The CDR3 reads CASRVRVKGVSSRGGIQYF. The CDR3, as DNA: TGTGCAAGTCGTGTTAGGGTTAAGGGGGTCAGTAGTAGGGGTGGCATTCAGTACTTC.

The sample holds a few counts of this clone. The genes are TRBV5-5 and TRBJ2-7; TRBD1 agrees at 7 bases. Germline assignment: CDR1 SGHKS and CDR2 YYEKEE (reference sequence). This CDR3 contains 15 residues. J gave up 3 bases and V 3 bases, and 9 bases lay outside the gene matches. CDR3 amino acids: CASSSNSGQNYEQYF. The CDR3 DNA reads as TGTGCCAGCAGCTCCAATTCGGGACAGAACTACGAGCAGTACTTC.